The TCR beta chain described here comes from a study of beta chain features in type 1 diabetes. Regarding the study as a whole: Researchers reported that naive, central memory and Treg TCRB repertoires appeared more similar in patients than in healthy donors. All four CD4+ subsets from Type 1 diabetes patients carried moderately but significantly shorter TCRB CDR3s. A potential influence of HLA type upon TCRB rearrangement remained unresolved herein. Equally in patients and controls, shorter templates might have been favored by PCR.

A note on this clone: The target antigen is unknown.

Reverse transcribing all isolated RNA meant expressed TCRB transcripts were sequenced. Sequencing used immunoSEQ multiplex PCR; TCRdb keeps in-frame clones, though not all of them. The sample contains roughly 610,000 clones, 15% to 19% of which appear only once. The V gene lost 4 bases and the J gene lost 1 base, with 11 bases spanning the gap. Germline assignment: CDR1 SGDLS and CDR2 YYNGEE. The CDR3 is 14 residues long. The sequence came from a man younger than 30 in good health. This chain links TRBV9 with TRBJ2-5; possible D gene TRBD1, 5 bases. The sequenced sample was naive CD4+ T cells from blood. This CDR3 is CASSTRVGQETQYF. As DNA, the CDR3 is TGTGCCAGCAGCACCAGGGTTGGCCAAGAGACCCAGTACTTC.